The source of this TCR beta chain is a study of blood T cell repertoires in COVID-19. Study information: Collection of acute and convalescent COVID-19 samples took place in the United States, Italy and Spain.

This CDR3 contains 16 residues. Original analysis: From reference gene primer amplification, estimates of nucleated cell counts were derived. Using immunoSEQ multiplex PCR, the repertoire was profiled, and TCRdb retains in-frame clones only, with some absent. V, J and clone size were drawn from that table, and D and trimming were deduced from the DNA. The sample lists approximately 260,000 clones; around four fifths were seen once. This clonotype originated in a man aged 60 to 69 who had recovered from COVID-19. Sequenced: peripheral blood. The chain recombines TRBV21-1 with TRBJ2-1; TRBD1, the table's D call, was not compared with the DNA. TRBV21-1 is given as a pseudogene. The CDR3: CASSKGSAGYHYEQFF. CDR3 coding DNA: TGTGCCAGCAGCAAAGGTTCAGCAGGGTATCACTATGAGCAGTTCTTC.